This T cell receptor (beta chain) was obtained from a study of cytomegalovirus exposure and HLA in healthy donors. The study, taken as a whole, reports: Specific recognition of CMV antigens was confirmed in vitro for three chains (all CMV-associated).

Concerning this clone itself: The antigen remains undetermined.

Germline assignment: CDR1 WSHSY and CDR2 SAAADI. The CDR3 is 14 residues long. V was pared by 4 bases and J by 4 bases, with 6 bases of the junction left unmatched. The study ran its PCR with 60 Vbeta and 13 Jbeta primers. The method was immunoSEQ multiplex PCR; TCRdb's version includes in-frame clones alone and lacks a portion of them. The table records about 190,000 clones, 81% of them present only once. The chain has TRBV10-2 and TRBJ1-1; 7 positions match TRBD1. Sequencing was performed on PBMCs. This TCR was sampled from a woman between 25 and 40 years old in good health and CMV-seronegative. CDR3 bases: TGCGCCAGCAGTGTTGGACAGGTGAGCACTGAAGCTTTCTTT. Translated: CASSVGQVSTEAFF.